Below are 24 T cell receptor beta chains sequenced from a single sample in a study of tumor-infiltrating lymphocytes in primary liver carcinoma. TCR beta cDNA was reverse-transcribed from around 0.55 ug of total RNA. The reaction used a constant-region primer and ProtoScript II reverse transcriptase. Sequencing libraries for TCR beta derived from three nested multiplex PCR rounds that used slightly modified ARM-PCR. Two initial PCR rounds of around 10 cycles each paired TRBV1-TRBV30 forward primers with a C-beta reverse primer. TCRdb independently ran MiXCR on the multiplex PCR reads; one entry per CDR3 protein. This table has about 330,000 distinct CDR3 sequences, less than 65% appearing once. RNA was extracted from whole blood without cell sorting, alongside germline DNA. Source material: peripheral blood. Source of these receptors: a man aged 35-49 years with primary liver carcinoma and hepatitis B virus infection.

A word on this clonotype: This sequence may be a read error, since a much larger clone differs from it by one base. V and J are TRBV10-3 and TRBJ2-3, with D perhaps TRBD2 (5 bases). The V and J ends lost 8 bases and 0 bases respectively, with 15 bases between them. Germline CDR1 reads ENHRY; CDR2 reads SYGVKD. The CDR3 has 15 residues. The CDR3 protein is CAIGYNGGSTDTQYF. CDR3 coding DNA: TGTGCCATCGGTTATAATGGCGGGAGCACAGATACGCAGTATTTT.

The CDR3 spells CASILVLAGTGELFF. CDR3 nucleotide sequence: TGTGCCAGCATCCTCGTACTAGCGGGCACTGGGGAGCTGTTTTTT. The J gene is TRBJ2-2, the V gene TRBV11-2, with 9 bases matching TRBD2. CDR3 length equals 15 residues. CDR1 and CDR2 from the germline V gene are SGHAT and FQNNGV. V trimming: 7 bases; J trimming: 8 bases; junction bases outside the gene matches: 11.

Written as DNA, the CDR3 is TGCGCCAGCAGTGAAGGGACCGGGCCCCAGCATTTT. This gives the protein CASSEGTGPQHF. This chain links TRBV5-1 with TRBJ1-5; a weak D match, TRBD1 (5 bases). Trimming left V 5 bases short and J 9 bases short, with 12 bases between. Germline V gene data show CDR1 as SGHRS and CDR2 as YFSETQ. The CDR3 spans 12 residues. Together with reference TRBV5-1 and TRBJ1-5, the CDR3 gives the full variable domain: KAGVTQTPRYLIKTRGQQVTLSCSPISGHRSVSWYQQTPGQGLQFLFEYFSETQRNKGNFPGRFSGRQFSNSRSEMNVSTLELGDSALYLCASSEGTGPQHFGDGTRLSIL.

This clonotype appeared a single time. One end of the junction does not line up with germline, which may come from a read error. The chain employs TRBV14 and TRBJ2-6, with D possibly TRBD1 on 5 matching bases. The CDR3 consists of 18 residues. Germline CDR1 and CDR2: SGHDN and FVKESK. CDR3 region: CACSQIGNLGSGANVLIF. The CDR3 DNA follows: TGTGCCTGCAGCCAGATAGGGAACCTAGGCTCTGGGGCCAACGTCCTGATTTTC.

In the case of this clonotype: Germline and junction disagree at one end, which may indicate a read error. The chain combines TRBV6-6 with TRBJ2-7; 12 bases match TRBD1. The CDR3 totals 14 residues. Germline V CDR1 and CDR2: MNHNY, SVGAGI (reference sequence). The CDR3 region has the DNA TGTGCCAGCAGTTTAACCGGGACAGGGGGCCCCACGCACTTC. Amino acid sequence: CASSLTGTGGPTHF.

This clonotype was seen a single time. It may be a read error: a sequence one base away is much more abundant. The chain has TRBV5-5 and TRBJ2-5; D gene ambiguous. Germline V gene lookup returns CDR1 SGHKS and CDR2 YYEKEE (reference sequence). This CDR3 has 13 residues. CDR3 sequence reads: CASSLGDVETQHF. As DNA, the CDR3 is TGTGCCAGCAGCTTGGGTGACGTGGAGACCCAGCACTTC. The whole variable domain, filled in from reference TRBV5-5 and TRBJ2-5, reads DAGVTQSPTHLIKTRGQQVTLRCSPISGHKSVSWYQQVLGQGPQFIFQYYEKEERGRGNFPDRFSARQFPNYSSELNVNALLLGDSALYLCASSLGDVETQHFGPGTRLLVL.

This clonotype was observed a handful of times. The V call is TRBV5-1, the J call TRBJ2-7; D might be TRBD2 (5 bases). Per the germline V gene, CDR1 is SGHRS and CDR2 is YFSETQ. This CDR3 has 15 residues. Trimming removed 0 bases at V and 0 bases at J, with 10 bases between. The CDR3, as DNA: TGCGCCAGCAGCTTGGTCGGGGAGAGCTCCTACGAGCAGTACTTC. Translation: CASSLVGESSYEQYF.

The rearrangement uses TRBV11-2 and TRBJ2-5, with 9 bases lining up with TRBD2. The CDR3 loop spans 15 amino acids. Germline CDR1 SGHAT, CDR2 FQNNGV. Trimming at V came to 5 bases and at J to 2 bases, leaving 6 bases not matched to a gene. The CDR3 bases are TGTGCCAGCAGCCCTAGCGGGACCCATCAAGAGACCCAGTACTTC. Translated, it gives CASSPSGTHQETQYF.

This clonotype was detected a few times. The junction differs from germline at one of its ends, possibly a read error. The rearrangement links TRBV11-1 to TRBJ2-7; no clear D. Germline loops: CDR1 SGHAT, CDR2 FQDESV (reference sequence). The CDR3 runs 14 residues. The DNA of the CDR3 is TGTGCCAGCGGCTTAGGCCCCAGCTACTACGAGCAGTACTTC. This gives the protein CASGLGPSYYEQYF.

V gene TRBV5-1 combines with J gene TRBJ2-3; no reliable D call. Deletions cut 5 bases from V and 0 bases from J, with 13 bases between. CDR3 length: 15 residues. Germline values: CDR1 SGHRS, CDR2 YFSETQ. The CDR3 sequence: CASSVGGSSTDTQYF. For the CDR3, the DNA is TGCGCCAGCAGTGTCGGCGGTTCTAGCACAGATACGCAGTATTTT.

This clonotype occurred a few times. The chain couples TRBV10-3 to TRBJ2-7; D may be TRBD2 (6 bases). Between the trimmed V and J ends, which lost 3 bases and 5 bases, there was a span of 8 bases. Germline CDR1 reads ENHRY; CDR2 reads SYGVKD. This CDR3 spans 12 amino acids. DNA of the CDR3: TGTGCCATCAGTGATGGCGGGAACGAGCAGTACTTC. This translates into CAISDGGNEQYF.

This clonotype was seen at least ten times. The chain has TRBV6-6 and TRBJ2-5, with 7 bases lining up with TRBD1. CDR1 is MNHNY and CDR2 is SVGAGI in the germline V gene (reference sequence). The CDR3 has 13 amino acids. Trimming cost V 5 bases and J 3 bases; bases outside gene matches: 3. CDR3 residues: CASSTGVKETQYF. In DNA form, the CDR3 reads TGTGCCAGCAGTACAGGGGTTAAAGAGACCCAGTACTTC.

Note on this clonotype: A read error is possible here, since a much larger clone lies one base away. The chain combines TRBV5-5 with TRBJ2-7, with TRBD2 matching 9 bases. Per germline, CDR1 SGHKS and CDR2 YYEKEE (reference sequence). The CDR3 is made up of 16 amino acids. CDR3 sequence reads: CASSLSLASGMYERYF. The CDR3 DNA is TGTGCCAGCAGCTTGAGTCTGGCTAGCGGGATGTACGAGCGGTACTTC.

In this sample, this clonotype turned up a few times. V usage is TRBV4-2 and J usage is TRBJ2-3; 9 bases line up with TRBD2. This CDR3 has 20 amino acids. V shed 0 bases, J shed 3 bases, and the junction held 16 bases outside the gene matches. CDR1 LGHNA and CDR2 YNFKEQ come from the germline V gene. The CDR3 DNA sequence: TGTGCCAGCAGCCAAGAAAGCGGTTCCGGGTTAGCGGGAGAAACAGATACGCAGTATTTT. This codes for CASSQESGSGLAGETDTQYF.

Remarks on this clonotype: This sequence may be a read error, since a much larger clone differs from it by one base. The chain couples TRBV6-6 to TRBJ1-1; D perhaps matches TRBD1 (6 bases). This CDR3 is built from 18 residues. The germline gives CDR1 MNHNY, CDR2 SVGAGI (reference sequence). In DNA form, the CDR3 reads TGTTCCAGCAGCAACTTGGGACACAAGCGGGAGGTGAACACTGAAGCTTTCTTT. Its protein is CSSSNLGHKREVNTEAFF.

In the case of this clonotype: Lacking the conserved final phenylalanine or tryptophan, this CDR3 likely reflects a read error. This chain links TRBV6-2 or TRBV6-3 with TRBJ2-1; 8 bases align to TRBD2. Germline CDR1 MNHEY, CDR2 SVGEGT. The CDR3 runs to 14 residues. The CDR3 here is CASNYQRECPWQFL. The CDR3 bases are TGTGCCAGCAATTACCAGCGGGAGTGCCCCTGGCAGTTCCTC.

On this clonotype itself: At one boundary the junction diverges from the germline segment, which might be a read error. The V gene is TRBV29-1, the J gene TRBJ2-1, with 11 bases fitting TRBD1. Per germline, CDR1 SQVTM and CDR2 ANQGSEA. The CDR3 has 16 amino acids. The CDR3 DNA reads as TGCATCGTTGGAGATCGGGACAGGGGGACAGGTGATGAGCAGTTCTTC. It translates to CIVGDRDRGTGDEQFF.

As regards this clonotype: A much larger clone lies one base from this, so it may be a read error. No conserved phenylalanine or tryptophan ends this CDR3, so it is likely a read error. This sequence joins TRBV6-6 and TRBJ1-5; possible D gene TRBD1, 5 bases. The length of the CDR3 is 12 residues. Germline V gene lookup returns CDR1 MNHNY and CDR2 SVGAGI (reference sequence). V lost 6 bases to trimming and J lost 5 bases, with 8 bases between them. The CDR3 region has the DNA TGTGCCAGCAGCGACAGTTATCAGCCCCAGCATTAT. As protein: CASSDSYQPQHY.

J is TRBJ2-2 and V is TRBV24-1; D is undetermined. V lost 8 bases and J lost 1, with 7 bases in between. The germline V gene encodes CDR1 KGHDR and CDR2 SFDVKD. The CDR3 is made up of 13 amino acids. The CDR3 region is CATKGLNTGELFF. DNA of the CDR3: TGTGCCACCAAGGGTCTGAACACCGGGGAGCTGTTTTTT.

As to this clonotype: A junction boundary mismatches the germline segment, possibly from a read error. CDR3 sequence: CTSSYNRGNNEQFF. The DNA of the CDR3 is TGTACCAGCAGTTACAATCGGGGAAACAATGAGCAGTTCTTC. This rearrangement joins TRBV6-5 to TRBJ2-1; D perhaps matches TRBD2 (5 bases). This CDR3 is built from 14 residues. Per germline, CDR1 MNHEY and CDR2 SVGAGI.

This rearrangement joins TRBV12-3 or TRBV12-4 to TRBJ2-7; 8 bases line up with TRBD2. Losses at the gene ends were 0 bases for V and 2 bases for J; bases not matched to a gene: 9. CDR3 size: 17 residues. The DNA of the CDR3 is TGTGCCAGCAGTTTAGCCGGGGGGGAGTGGGCCCCCTACGAGCAGTACTTC. Encoded protein: CASSLAGGEWAPYEQYF.

Points on this clonotype: This may come from a read error, since a much larger clone is one base off. The V gene is TRBV10-3, the J gene TRBJ2-2; perhaps TRBD2 as D (5 bases). Trimming cost V 6 bases and J 1 base, with 18 bases left between them. Germline V gene lookup returns CDR1 ENHRY and CDR2 SYGVKD. The CDR3 runs 17 residues. The CDR3 DNA reads TGTGCCATCAGCCACGACTGGCCCCGGGGGAACACCGGGGAGCTGTTTTTT. Protein: CAISHDWPRGNTGELFF.

As for this clonotype: Germline is not matched at one junction end, which may reflect a read error. The genes are TRBV10-2 and TRBJ2-7; D not certain. The CDR3 has 13 residues. CDR1 and CDR2 from the germline V gene are WSHSY and SAAADI. CDR3 amino acids: CASSEGPTYKQYF. CDR3 DNA sequence: TGTGCCAGCAGTGAAGGCCCGACCTACAAGCAGTACTTC.

The V and J genes are TRBV28 and TRBJ2-1, with a weak D call TRBD2 (5 bases). Germline V CDR1 and CDR2: MDHEN, SYDVKM. The CDR3 runs to 16 residues. V was cut by 7 bases and J by 4 bases, with 20 bases left in between. CDR3 nucleotides: TGTGCCAGCACTACCTCGAGGGAGTGGGGTTACAATGAGCAGTTCTTC. Residues: CASTTSREWGYNEQFF.